This paragraph covers one TCR beta chain sequence. How the authors handled the data: Estimation of nucleated cell counts was performed using reference gene primer amplification. The table came from immunoSEQ multiplex PCR; TCRdb's copy has only in-frame clones and leaves some out. V, J and clone size were drawn from that table, and D and trimming were deduced from the DNA. In the table there are 200,000 to 300,000 clones, 84% of which are singletons. CDR1 and CDR2 from the germline V gene are MGHRA and YSYEKL. CDR3 length: 15 residues. The V end lost 5 bases, the J end lost 0 bases, and 14 bases lay between the germline ends. The sample comes from a study of blood T cell repertoires in COVID-19. On the study more broadly: The United States, Italy and Spain provided the acute and convalescent COVID-19 samples. PBMCs, B-cell-depleted T cells, or T cells provided the cDNA or gDNA that made up the material.

V and J are TRBV4-1 and TRBJ2-7, with D possibly matching TRBD2 (6 bases). The sequence derives from a man aged 55 to 69 with acute or convalescent COVID-19. Sequenced material: peripheral blood. CDR3 coding DNA: TGCGCCAGCAGCGTAACGGGACTGAACTCCTACGAGCAGTACTTC. Encoded protein: CASSVTGLNSYEQYF.